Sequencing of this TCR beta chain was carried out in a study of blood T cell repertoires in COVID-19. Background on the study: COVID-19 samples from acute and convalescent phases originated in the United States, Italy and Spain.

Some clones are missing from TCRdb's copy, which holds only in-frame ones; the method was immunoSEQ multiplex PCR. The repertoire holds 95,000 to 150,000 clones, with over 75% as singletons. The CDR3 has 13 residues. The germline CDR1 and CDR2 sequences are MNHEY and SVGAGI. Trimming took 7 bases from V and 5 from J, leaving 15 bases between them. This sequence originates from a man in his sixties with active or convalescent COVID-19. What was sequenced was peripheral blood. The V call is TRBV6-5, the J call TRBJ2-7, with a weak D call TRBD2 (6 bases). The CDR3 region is CASNPFSGDEQYF. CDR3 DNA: TGTGCCAGCAACCCCTTCTCGGGAGACGAGCAGTACTTC.